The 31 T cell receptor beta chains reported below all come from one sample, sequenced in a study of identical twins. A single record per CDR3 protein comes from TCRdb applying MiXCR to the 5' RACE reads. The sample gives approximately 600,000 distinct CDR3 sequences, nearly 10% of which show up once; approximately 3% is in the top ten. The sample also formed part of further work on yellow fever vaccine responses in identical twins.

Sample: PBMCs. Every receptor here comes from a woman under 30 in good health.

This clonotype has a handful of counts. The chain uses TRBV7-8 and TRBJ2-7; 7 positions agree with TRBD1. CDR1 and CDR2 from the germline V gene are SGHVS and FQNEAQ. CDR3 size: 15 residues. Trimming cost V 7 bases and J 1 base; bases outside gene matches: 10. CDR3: CASTRTGTASYEQYF. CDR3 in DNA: TGTGCCAGCACCCGAACCGGGACAGCTTCCTACGAGCAGTACTTC.

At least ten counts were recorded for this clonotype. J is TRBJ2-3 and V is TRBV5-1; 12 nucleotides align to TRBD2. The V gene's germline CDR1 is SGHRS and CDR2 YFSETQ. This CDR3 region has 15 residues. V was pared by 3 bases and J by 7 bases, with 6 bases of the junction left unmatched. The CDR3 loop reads CASSSGLAGTNTQYF. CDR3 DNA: TGCGCCAGCAGCTCGGGACTAGCGGGTACCAATACGCAGTATTTT.

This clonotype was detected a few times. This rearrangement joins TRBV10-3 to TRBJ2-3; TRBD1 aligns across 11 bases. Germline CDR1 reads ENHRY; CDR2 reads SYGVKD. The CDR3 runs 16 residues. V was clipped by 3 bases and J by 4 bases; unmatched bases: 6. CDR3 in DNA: TGTGCCATCAGTGAAATGGGACAGGGGGTGGCAGATACGCAGTATTTT. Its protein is CAISEMGQGVADTQYF.

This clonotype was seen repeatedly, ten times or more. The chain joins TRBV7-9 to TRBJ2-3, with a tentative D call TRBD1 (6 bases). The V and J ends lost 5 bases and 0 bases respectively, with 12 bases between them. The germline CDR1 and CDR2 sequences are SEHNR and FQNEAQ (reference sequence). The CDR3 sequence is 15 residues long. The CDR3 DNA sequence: TGTGCCAGCAGCCGAGGGGGTTCTAGCACAGATACGCAGTATTTT. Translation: CASSRGGSSTDTQYF.

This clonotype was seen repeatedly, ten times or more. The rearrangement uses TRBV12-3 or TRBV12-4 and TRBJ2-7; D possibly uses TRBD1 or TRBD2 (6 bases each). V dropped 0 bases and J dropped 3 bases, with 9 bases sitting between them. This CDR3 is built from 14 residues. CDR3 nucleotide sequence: TGTGCCAGCAGTTTAGCGGCGGGACACTACGAGCAGTACTTC. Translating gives CASSLAAGHYEQYF.

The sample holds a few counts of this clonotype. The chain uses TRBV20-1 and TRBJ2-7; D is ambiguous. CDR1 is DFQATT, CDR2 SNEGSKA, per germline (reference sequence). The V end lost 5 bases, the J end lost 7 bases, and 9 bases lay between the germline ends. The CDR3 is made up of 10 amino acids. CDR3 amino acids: CSAGRLEQYF. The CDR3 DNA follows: TGCAGTGCTGGAAGGTTGGAGCAGTACTTC.

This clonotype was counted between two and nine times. The CDR3 loop reads CAISESGSSTDTQYF. The CDR3 coding sequence is TGTGCCATCAGTGAGAGCGGTTCTAGCACAGATACGCAGTATTTT. The genes are TRBV10-3 and TRBJ2-3; D is perhaps TRBD2 (5 bases). Trimming took 2 bases from V and 0 from J, leaving 9 bases between them. Germline CDR1 reads ENHRY; CDR2 reads SYGVKD. The CDR3 is 15 residues long.

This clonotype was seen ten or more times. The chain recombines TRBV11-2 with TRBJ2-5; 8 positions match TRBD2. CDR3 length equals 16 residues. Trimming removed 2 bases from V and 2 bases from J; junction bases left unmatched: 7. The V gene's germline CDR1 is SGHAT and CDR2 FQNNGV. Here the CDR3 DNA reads TGTGCCAGCAGCTTAACGGGGGGGCTGTTACAAGAGACCCAGTACTTC. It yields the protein CASSLTGGLLQETQYF.

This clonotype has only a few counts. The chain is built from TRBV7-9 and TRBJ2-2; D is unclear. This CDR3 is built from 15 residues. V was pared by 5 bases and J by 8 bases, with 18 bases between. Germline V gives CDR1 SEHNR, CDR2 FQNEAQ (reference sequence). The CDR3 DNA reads TGTGCCAGCAGCCTTCCCGCTACGGCACCGGGGGAGCTGTTTTTT. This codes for CASSLPATAPGELFF.

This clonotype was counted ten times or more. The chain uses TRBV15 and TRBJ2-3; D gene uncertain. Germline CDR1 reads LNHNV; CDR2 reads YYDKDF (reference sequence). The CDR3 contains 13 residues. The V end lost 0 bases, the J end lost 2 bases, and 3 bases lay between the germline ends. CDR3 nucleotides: TGTGCCACCAGCAGAGATTTCACAGATACGCAGTATTTT. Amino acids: CATSRDFTDTQYF.

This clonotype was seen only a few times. The CDR3 nucleotides read TGCAGTGCTAGATCATCCTATGGCTACACCTTC. Its protein is CSARSSYGYTF. The chain recombines TRBV20-1 with TRBJ1-2; D is uncertain. The CDR3 runs 11 residues. The V and J ends lost 2 bases and 4 bases respectively, with 5 bases between them. Germline V gives CDR1 DFQATT, CDR2 SNEGSKA (reference sequence).

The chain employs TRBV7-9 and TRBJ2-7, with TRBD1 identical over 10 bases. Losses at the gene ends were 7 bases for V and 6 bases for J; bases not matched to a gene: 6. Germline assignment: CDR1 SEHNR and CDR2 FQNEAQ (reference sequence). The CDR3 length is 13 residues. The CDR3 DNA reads TGTGCCAGCACCCAGGGACAGGGGACCGAGCAGTACTTC. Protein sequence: CASTQGQGTEQYF.

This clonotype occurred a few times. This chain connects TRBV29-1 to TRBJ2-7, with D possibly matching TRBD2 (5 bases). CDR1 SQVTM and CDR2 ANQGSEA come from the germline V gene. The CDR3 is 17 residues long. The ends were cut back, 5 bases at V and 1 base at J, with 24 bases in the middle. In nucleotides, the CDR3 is TGCAGCGTTAGAAAACCCGCGGCGAGAGGGCAGTCCTACGAGCAGTACTTC. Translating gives CSVRKPAARGQSYEQYF.

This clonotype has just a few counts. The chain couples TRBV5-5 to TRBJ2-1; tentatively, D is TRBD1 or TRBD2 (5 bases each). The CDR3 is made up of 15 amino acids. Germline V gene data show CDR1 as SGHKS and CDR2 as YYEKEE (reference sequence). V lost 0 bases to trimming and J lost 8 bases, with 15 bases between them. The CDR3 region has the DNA TGTGCCAGCAGCTTGGTTGGGACCGCTCACTATGAGCAGTTCTTC. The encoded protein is CASSLVGTAHYEQFF.

In nucleotides, the CDR3 is TGTGCCAGCAGCCCCCAGAGGACGGCGAGCTCCTACGAGCAGTACTTC. Encoded protein: CASSPQRTASSYEQYF. V usage is TRBV25-1 and J usage is TRBJ2-7; no firm D call. The CDR3 has 16 residues. V lost 6 bases, J lost 0 bases, and 18 bases lay in between. CDR1 is MGHDK and CDR2 is SYGVNS in the germline V gene.

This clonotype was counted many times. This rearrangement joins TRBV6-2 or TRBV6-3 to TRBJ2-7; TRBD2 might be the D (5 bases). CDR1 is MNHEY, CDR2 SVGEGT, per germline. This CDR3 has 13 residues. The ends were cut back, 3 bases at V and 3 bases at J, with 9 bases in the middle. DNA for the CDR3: TGTGCCAGCAGTTATTGGAGGAACTACGAGCAGTACTTC. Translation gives CASSYWRNYEQYF.

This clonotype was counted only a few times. CDR3 amino acids: CATGQQETQYF. For the CDR3, the DNA is TGTGCCACAGGGCAACAAGAGACCCAGTACTTC. The chain employs TRBV24-1 and TRBJ2-5, with D uncertain. This CDR3 contains 11 residues. Germline V gene lookup returns CDR1 KGHDR and CDR2 SFDVKD. The V and J ends lost 10 bases and 2 bases respectively, with 7 bases between them.

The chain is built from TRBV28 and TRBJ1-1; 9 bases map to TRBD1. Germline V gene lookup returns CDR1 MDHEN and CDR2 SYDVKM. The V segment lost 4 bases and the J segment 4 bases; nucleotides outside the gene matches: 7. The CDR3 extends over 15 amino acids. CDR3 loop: CASSSLGQGSTEAFF. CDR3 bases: TGTGCCAGCAGTTCCCTCGGACAGGGGAGCACTGAAGCTTTCTTT.

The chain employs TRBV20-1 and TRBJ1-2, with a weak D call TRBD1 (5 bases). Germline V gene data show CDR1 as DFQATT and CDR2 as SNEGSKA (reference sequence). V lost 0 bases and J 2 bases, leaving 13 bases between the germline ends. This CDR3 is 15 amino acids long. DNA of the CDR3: TGCAGTGCTAGAGAGTTGAGGGGAACCAACTATGGCTACACCTTC. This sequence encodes CSARELRGTNYGYTF.

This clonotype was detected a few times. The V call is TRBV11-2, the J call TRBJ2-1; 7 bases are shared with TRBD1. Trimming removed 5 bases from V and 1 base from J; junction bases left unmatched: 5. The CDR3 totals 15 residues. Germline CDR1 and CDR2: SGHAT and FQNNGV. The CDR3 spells CASSAETGSYNEQFF. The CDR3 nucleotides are TGTGCCAGCAGCGCAGAGACAGGGTCCTACAATGAGCAGTTCTTC. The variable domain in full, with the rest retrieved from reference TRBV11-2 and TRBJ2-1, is EAGVAQSPRYKIIEKRQSVAFWCNPISGHATLYWYQQILGQGPKLLIQFQNNGVVDDSQLPKDRFSAERLKGVDSTLKIQPAKLEDSAVYLCASSAETGSYNEQFFGPGTRLTVL.

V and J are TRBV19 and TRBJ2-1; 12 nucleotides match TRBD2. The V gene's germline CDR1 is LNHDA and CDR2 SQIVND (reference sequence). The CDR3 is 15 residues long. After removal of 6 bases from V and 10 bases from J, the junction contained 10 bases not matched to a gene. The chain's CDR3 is CASSRPSGGAEEQFF. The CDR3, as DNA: TGTGCCAGTAGCAGACCTAGCGGGGGGGCAGAGGAGCAGTTCTTC.

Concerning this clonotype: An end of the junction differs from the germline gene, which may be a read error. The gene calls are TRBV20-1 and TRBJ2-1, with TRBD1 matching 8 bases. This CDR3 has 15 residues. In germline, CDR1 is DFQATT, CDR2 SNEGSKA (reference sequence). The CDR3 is CSARPPGQDYSEQFF. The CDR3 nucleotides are TGCAGTGCTAGACCGCCGGGACAGGACTACAGTGAGCAGTTCTTC.

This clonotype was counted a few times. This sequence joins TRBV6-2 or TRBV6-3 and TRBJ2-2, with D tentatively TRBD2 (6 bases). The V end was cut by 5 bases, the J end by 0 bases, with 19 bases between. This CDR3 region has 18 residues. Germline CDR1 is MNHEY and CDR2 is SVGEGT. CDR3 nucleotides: TGTGCCAGCAGTCCCCGACTAGACTACTTCTCGAACACCGGGGAGCTGTTTTTT. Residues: CASSPRLDYFSNTGELFF.

The CDR3 sequence: CSVTPLARGADTQYF. Written as DNA, the CDR3 is TGCAGCGTCACCCCTCTTGCGAGGGGCGCAGATACGCAGTATTTT. The chain recombines TRBV29-1 with TRBJ2-3; D is tentatively TRBD1 or TRBD2 (5 bases each). Trimming took off 6 bases at V and 4 bases at J, with 20 bases between the two ends. This CDR3 has 15 residues. CDR1 and CDR2 (germline): SQVTM, ANQGSEA.

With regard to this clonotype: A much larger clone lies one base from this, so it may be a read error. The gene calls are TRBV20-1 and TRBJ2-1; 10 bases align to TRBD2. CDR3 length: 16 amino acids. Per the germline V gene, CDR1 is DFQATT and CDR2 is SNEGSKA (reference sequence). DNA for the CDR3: TGCTGTGCTAGAGATTGGCTAGCGGGAGACTACAATGAGCAGTTCTTC. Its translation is CCARDWLAGDYNEQFF.

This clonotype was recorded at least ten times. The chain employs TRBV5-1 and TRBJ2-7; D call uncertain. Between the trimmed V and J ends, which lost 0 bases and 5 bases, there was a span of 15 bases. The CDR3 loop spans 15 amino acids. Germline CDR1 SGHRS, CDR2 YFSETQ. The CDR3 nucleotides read TGCGCCAGCAGCTTGGCCGAAGGTCAGGTCCACGAGCAGTACTTC. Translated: CASSLAEGQVHEQYF.

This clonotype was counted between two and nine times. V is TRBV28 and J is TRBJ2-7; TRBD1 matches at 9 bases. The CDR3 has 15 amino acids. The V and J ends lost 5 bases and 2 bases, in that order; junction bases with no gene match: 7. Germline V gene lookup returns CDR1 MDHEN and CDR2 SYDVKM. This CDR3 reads CASSAYRQGAYEQYF. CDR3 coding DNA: TGTGCCAGCAGTGCTTACAGACAGGGGGCCTACGAGCAGTACTTC.

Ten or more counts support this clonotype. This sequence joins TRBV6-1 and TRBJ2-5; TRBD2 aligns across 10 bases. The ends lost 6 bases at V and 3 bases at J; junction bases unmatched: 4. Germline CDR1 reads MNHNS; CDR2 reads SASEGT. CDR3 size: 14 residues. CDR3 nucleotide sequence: TGTGCCAGCAGCCCTACTAGCGGGAAAGAGACCCAGTACTTC. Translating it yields CASSPTSGKETQYF.

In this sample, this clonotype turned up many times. CDR3 nucleotide sequence: TGTGCCAGCAGCCCAGGACTGATATACAATGAGCAGTTCTTC. It is translated as CASSPGLIYNEQFF. This chain connects TRBV7-2 to TRBJ2-1; D is perhaps TRBD2 (5 bases). The ends were cut back, 5 bases at V and 4 bases at J, with 12 bases in the middle. This CDR3 comprises 14 residues. Germline CDR1 is SGHTA and CDR2 is FQGNSA.

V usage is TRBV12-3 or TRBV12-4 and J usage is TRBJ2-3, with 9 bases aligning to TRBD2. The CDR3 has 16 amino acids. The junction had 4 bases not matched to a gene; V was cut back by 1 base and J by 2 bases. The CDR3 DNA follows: TGTGCCAGCAGTTTAGAAGCGGGGGGAGCCACAGATACGCAGTATTTT. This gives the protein CASSLEAGGATDTQYF.

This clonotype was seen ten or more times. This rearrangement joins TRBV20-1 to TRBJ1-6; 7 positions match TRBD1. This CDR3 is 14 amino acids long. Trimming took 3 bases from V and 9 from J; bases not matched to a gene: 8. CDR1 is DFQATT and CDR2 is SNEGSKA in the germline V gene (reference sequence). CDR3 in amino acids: CSASPQGESSPLHF. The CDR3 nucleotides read TGCAGTGCTAGTCCGCAGGGGGAAAGTTCACCCCTCCACTTT.